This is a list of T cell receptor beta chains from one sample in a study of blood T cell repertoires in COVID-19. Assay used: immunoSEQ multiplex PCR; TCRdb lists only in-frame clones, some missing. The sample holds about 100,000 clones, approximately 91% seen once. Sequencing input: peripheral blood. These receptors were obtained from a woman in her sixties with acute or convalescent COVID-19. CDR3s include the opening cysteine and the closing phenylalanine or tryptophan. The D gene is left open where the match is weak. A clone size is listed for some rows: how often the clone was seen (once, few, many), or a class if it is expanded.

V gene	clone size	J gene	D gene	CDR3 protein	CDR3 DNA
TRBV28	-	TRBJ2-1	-	CASSTYNEQFF	TGTGCCAGCAGCACATACAATGAGCAGTTCTTC
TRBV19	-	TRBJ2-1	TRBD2	CASSVMGTSGIKFYEQFF	TGTGCCAGTAGTGTAATGGGGACTAGCGGGATTAAGTTCTATGAGCAGTTCTTC
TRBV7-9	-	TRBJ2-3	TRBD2	CASTLIPGGGLAGTNTDTQYF	TGTGCCAGCACCCTGATACCGGGAGGGGGACTAGCGGGAACAAATACAGATACGCAGTATTTT
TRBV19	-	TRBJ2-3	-	CASSAAGTDTQYF	TGTGCCAGTAGTGCCGCGGGCACAGATACGCAGTATTTT
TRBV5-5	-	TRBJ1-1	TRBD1	CASNRGLINTEAFF	TGTGCCAGCAACAGGGGGTTGATTAACACTGAAGCTTTCTTT
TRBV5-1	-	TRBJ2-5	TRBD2	CASSLGREETQYF	TGCGCCAGCAGCCTAGGGAGGGAAGAGACCCAGTACTTC
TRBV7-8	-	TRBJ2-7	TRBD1	CASSLGPDRDEQYF	TGTGCCAGCAGCCTGGGACCGGACAGGGACGAGCAGTACTTC
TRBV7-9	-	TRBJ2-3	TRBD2	CASSLASGSTDTQYF	TGTGCCAGCAGCTTAGCTAGCGGGAGTACAGATACGCAGTATTTT
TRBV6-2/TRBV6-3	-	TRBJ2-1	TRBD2	CASSYRLAGGGNEQFF	TGTGCCAGCAGTTATCGATTAGCGGGAGGTGGTAATGAGCAGTTCTTC
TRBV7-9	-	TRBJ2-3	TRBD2	CASSLGGSGGDTQYF	TGTGCCAGCAGCTTAGGGGGTAGCGGGGGAGATACGCAGTATTTT
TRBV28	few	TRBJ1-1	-	CASSLLAGMNTEAFF	TGTGCCAGCAGTTTATTGGCAGGTATGAACACTGAAGCTTTCTTT
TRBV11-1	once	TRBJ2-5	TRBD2	CASSPSGPQETQYF	TGTGCCAGCAGCCCTAGCGGACCCCAAGAGACCCAGTACTTC
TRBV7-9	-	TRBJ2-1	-	CASSLSASYNEQFF	TGTGCCAGCAGCTTGAGTGCTTCCTACAATGAGCAGTTCTTC
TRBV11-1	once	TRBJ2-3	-	CASSRSRSGTDTQYF	TGTGCCAGCAGCCGATCGAGGTCCGGCACAGATACGCAGTATTTT
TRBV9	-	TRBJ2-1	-	CASSSPRDYSYNEQFF	TGTGCCAGCAGCTCCCCAAGAGATTACTCCTACAATGAGCAGTTCTTC
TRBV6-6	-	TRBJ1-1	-	CASSYAVNTEAFF	TGTGCCAGCAGTTACGCAGTTAACACTGAAGCTTTCTTT
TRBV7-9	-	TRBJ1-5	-	CASSAGTLQPQHF	TGTGCCAGCAGCGCCGGGACTTTACAGCCCCAGCATTTT
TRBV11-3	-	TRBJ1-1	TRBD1	CASSKDRGYTEAFF	TGTGCCAGCAGCAAGGACAGGGGATACACTGAAGCTTTCTTT
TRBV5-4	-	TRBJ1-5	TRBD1	CASRLNIGQANQPQHF	TGTGCCAGCAGACTTAATATTGGACAGGCAAATCAGCCCCAGCATTTT
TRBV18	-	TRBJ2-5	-	CASSPLGGLETQYF	TGTGCCAGCTCACCACTAGGAGGCCTGGAGACCCAGTACTTC
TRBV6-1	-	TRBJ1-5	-	CASSEVGAAQPQHF	TGTGCCAGCAGTGAAGTTGGGGCGGCTCAGCCCCAGCATTTT
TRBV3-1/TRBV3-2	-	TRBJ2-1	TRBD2	CASSQAGTSGRGEQFF	TGTGCCAGCAGCCAAGCAGGGACTAGCGGGCGGGGTGAGCAGTTCTTC
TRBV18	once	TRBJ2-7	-	CASSPRAESYEQYF	TGTGCCAGCTCACCACGAGCGGAATCCTACGAGCAGTACTTC
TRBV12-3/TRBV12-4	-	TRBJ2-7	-	CASSSSSGQLYF	TGTGCCAGCAGTTCGAGCTCCGGACAACTGTACTTC
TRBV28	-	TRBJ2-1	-	CASSAPRGRTYNEQFF	TGTGCCAGCAGTGCTCCGCGGGGCCGTACCTACAATGAGCAGTTCTTC
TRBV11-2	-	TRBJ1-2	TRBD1	CASRAIRDRGFYGYTF	TGTGCCAGCAGGGCAATCCGGGACAGGGGATTCTATGGCTACACCTTC